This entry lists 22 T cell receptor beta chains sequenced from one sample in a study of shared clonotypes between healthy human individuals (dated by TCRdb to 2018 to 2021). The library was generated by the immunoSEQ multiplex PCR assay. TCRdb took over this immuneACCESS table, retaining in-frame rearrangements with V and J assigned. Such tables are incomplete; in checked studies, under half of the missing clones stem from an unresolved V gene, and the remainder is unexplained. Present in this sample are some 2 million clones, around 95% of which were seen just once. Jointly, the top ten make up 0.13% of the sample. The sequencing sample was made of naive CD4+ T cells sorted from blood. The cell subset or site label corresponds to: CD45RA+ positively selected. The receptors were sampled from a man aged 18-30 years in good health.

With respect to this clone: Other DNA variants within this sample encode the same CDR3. The chain's CDR3 is CASSTNSYEQYF. In DNA, the CDR3 is TGTGCCAGTAGTACAAACAGCTACGAGCAGTACTTC. The chain has TRBV19 and TRBJ2-7; no clear D gene. CDR1 is LNHDA, CDR2 SQIVND, per germline (reference sequence). Trimming stripped 4 bases from V and 3 bases from J, with 7 bases between. The CDR3 runs to 12 residues. Using reference TRBV19 and TRBJ2-7 for the parts outside the CDR3, the full variable domain is DGGITQSPKYLFRKEGQNVTLSCEQNLNHDAMYWYRQDPGQGLRLIYYSQIVNDFQKGDIAEGYSVSREKKESFPLTVTSAQKNPTAFYLCASSTNSYEQYFGPGTRLTVT.

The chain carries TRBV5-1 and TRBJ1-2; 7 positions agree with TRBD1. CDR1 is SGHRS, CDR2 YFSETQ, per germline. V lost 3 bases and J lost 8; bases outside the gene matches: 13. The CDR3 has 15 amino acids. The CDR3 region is CASSWAGQEPGGYTF. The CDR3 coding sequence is TGCGCCAGCAGCTGGGCCGGACAGGAACCGGGAGGCTACACCTTC.

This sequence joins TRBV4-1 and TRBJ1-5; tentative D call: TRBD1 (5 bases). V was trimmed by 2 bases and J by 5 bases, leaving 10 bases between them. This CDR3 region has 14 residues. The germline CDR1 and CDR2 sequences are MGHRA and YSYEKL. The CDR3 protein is CASSQLGRDQPQHF. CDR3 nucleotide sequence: TGCGCCAGCAGCCAATTAGGCAGGGATCAGCCCCAGCATTTT.

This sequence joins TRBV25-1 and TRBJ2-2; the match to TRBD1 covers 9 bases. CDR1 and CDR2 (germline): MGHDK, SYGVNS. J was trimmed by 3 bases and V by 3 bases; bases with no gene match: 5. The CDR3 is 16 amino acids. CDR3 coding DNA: TGTGCCAGCAGTGACCCGGGACAGGGAGACACCGGGGAGCTGTTTTTT. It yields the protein CASSDPGQGDTGELFF.

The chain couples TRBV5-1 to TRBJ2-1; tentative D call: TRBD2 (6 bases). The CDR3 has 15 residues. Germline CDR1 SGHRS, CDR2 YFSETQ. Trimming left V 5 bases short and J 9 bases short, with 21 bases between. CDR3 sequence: CASRGDPGRFSEQFF. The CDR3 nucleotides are TGCGCCAGCAGGGGAGACCCGGGGAGGTTTAGTGAGCAGTTCTTC.

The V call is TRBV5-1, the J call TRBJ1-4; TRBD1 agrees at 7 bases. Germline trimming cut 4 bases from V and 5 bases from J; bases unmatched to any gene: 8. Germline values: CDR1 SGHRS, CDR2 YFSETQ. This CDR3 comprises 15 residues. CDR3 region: CASSKTRDSNEKLFF. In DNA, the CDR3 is TGCGCCAGCAGCAAAACCCGGGACAGCAATGAAAAACTGTTTTTT.

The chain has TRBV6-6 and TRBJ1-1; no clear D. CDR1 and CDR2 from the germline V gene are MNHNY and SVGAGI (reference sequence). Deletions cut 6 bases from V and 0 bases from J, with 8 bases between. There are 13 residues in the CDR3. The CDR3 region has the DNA TGTGCCAGCAGCGGGATTATGAACACTGAAGCTTTCTTT. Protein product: CASSGIMNTEAFF.

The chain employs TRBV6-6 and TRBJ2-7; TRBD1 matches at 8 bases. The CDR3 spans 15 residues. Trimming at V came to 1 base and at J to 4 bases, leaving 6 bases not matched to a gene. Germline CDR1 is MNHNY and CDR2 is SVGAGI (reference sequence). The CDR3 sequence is CASSYYRTGNYEQYF. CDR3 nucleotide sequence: TGTGCCAGCAGTTACTATAGGACAGGGAATTACGAGCAGTACTTC.

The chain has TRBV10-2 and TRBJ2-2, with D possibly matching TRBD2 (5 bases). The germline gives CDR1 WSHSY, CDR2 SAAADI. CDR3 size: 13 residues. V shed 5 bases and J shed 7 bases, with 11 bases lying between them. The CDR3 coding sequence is TGCGCCAGCAGTTGGACTGGAGGCGGGGAGCTGTTTTTT. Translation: CASSWTGGGELFF.

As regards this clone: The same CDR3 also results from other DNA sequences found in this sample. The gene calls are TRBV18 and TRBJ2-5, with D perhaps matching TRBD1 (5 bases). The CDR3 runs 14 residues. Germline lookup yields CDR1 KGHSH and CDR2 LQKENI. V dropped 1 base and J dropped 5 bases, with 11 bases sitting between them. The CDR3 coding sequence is TGTGCCAGCTCACCACTCGACAGTGCGGAGACCCAGTACTTC. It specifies CASSPLDSAETQYF.

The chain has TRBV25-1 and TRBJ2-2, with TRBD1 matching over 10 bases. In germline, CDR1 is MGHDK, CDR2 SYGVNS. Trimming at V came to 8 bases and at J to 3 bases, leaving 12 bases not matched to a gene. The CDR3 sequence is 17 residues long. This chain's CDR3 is CASRRDRGGWDTGELFF. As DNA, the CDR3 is TGTGCCAGCCGCCGGGACAGGGGCGGTTGGGACACCGGGGAGCTGTTTTTT.

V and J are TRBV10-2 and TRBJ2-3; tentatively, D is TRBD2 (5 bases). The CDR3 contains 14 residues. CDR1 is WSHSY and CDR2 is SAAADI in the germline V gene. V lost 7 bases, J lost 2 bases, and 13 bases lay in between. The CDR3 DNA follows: TGCGCCAGCATGTTGACGGGATTCACAGATACGCAGTATTTT. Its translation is CASMLTGFTDTQYF.

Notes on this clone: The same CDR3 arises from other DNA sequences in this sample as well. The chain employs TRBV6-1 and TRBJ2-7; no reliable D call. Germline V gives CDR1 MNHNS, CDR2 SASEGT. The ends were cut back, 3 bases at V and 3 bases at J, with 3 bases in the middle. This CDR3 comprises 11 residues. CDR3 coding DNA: TGTGCCAGCAGTGATAACTACGAGCAGTACTTC. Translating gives CASSDNYEQYF.

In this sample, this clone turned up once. The CDR3 spells CAWSVKGTSGYTF. CDR3 in DNA: TGTGCCTGGAGTGTTAAGGGAACGTCTGGCTACACCTTC. This chain connects TRBV30 to TRBJ1-2, with no clear D. The CDR3 has 13 residues. Germline V gives CDR1 GTSNPN, CDR2 SVGIG (reference sequence). Trimming stripped 0 bases from V and 7 bases from J, with 12 bases between. Combining the CDR3 with reference TRBV30 and TRBJ1-2 gives the whole variable domain SQTIHQWPATLVQPVGSPLSLECTVEGTSNPNLYWYRQAAGRGLQLLFYSVGIGQISSEVPQNLSASRPQDRQFILSSKKLLLSDSGFYLCAWSVKGTSGYTFGSGTRLTVV.

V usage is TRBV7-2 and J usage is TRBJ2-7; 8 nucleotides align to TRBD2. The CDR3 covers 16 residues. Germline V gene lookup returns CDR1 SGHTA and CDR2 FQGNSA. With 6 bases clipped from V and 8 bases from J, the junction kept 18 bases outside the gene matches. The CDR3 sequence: CASSWGGRTAYDKQYF. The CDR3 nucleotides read TGTGCCAGCAGTTGGGGCGGGAGGACCGCCTACGACAAGCAGTACTTC.

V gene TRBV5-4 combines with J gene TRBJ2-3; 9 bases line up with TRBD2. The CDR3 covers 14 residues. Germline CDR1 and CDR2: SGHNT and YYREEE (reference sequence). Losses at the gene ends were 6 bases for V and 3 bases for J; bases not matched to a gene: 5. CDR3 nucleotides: TGTGCCAGCATCGAAGCGGGAGGAACAGATACGCAGTATTTT. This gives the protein CASIEAGGTDTQYF.

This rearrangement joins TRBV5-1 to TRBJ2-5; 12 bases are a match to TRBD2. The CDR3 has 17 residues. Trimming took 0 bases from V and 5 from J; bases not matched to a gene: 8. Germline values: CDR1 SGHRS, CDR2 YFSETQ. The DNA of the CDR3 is TGCGCCAGCAGCTTGGACCCTAGCGGGGGGGCCCGTGAGACCCAGTACTTC. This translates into CASSLDPSGGARETQYF.

CDR3 sequence (DNA): TGTGCCAGCAGCCCGACTAGTATAGGTCCGTTCTTC. Encoded protein: CASSPTSIGPFF. The J gene is TRBJ2-1, the V gene TRBV14; a possible D gene is TRBD2 (6 bases). The CDR3 consists of 12 residues. Deletions cut 4 bases from V and 15 bases from J, with 16 bases between. Germline V gives CDR1 SGHDN, CDR2 FVKESK. The full variable domain, its missing parts supplied by reference TRBV14 and TRBJ2-1, is EAGVTQFPSHSVIEKGQTVTLRCDPISGHDNLYWYRRVMGKEIKFLLHFVKESKQDESGMPNNRFLAERTGGTYSTLKVQPAELEDSGVYFCASSPTSIGPFFGPGTRLTVL.

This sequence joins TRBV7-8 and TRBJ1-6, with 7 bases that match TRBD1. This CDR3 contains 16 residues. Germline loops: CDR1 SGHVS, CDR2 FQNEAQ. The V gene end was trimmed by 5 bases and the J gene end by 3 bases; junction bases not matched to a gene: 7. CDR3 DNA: TGTGCCAGCAGCCGCACTCAGGGGGGCTATAATTCACCCCTCCACTTT. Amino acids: CASSRTQGGYNSPLHF.

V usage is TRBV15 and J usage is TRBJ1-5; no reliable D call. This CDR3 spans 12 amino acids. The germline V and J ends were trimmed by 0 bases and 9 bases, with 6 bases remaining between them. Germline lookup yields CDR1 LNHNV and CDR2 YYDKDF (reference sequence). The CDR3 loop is CATSRDEGPQHF. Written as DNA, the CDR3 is TGTGCCACCAGCAGAGACGAGGGGCCCCAGCATTTT.

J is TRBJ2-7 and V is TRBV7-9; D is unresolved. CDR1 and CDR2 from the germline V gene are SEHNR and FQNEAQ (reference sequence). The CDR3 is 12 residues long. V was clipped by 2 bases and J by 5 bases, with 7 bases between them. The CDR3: CASSLINHEQYF. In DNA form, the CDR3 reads TGTGCCAGCAGCTTAATAAACCACGAGCAGTACTTC.

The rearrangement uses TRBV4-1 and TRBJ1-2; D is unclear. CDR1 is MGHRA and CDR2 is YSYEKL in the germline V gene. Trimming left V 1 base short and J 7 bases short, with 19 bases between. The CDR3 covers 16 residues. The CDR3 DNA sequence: TGCGCCAGCAGCCAAGTGCCCCCAGGTGGCTGGGGTGGCTACACCTTC. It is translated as CASSQVPPGGWGGYTF.